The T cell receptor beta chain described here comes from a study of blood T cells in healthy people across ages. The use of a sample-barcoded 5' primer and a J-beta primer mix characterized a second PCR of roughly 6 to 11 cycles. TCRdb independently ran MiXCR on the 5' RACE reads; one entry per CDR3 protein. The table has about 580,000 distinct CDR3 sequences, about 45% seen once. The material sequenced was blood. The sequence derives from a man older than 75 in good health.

CDR3 DNA: TGTGCCAGCAGCTTAGCATGGCTAATTTCCTACGAGCAGTACTTC. Encoded protein: CASSLAWLISYEQYF. V gene TRBV7-2 combines with J gene TRBJ2-7; D is uncertain. The CDR3 contains 15 residues. The ends were cut back, 0 bases at V and 1 base at J, with 10 bases in the middle. Germline values: CDR1 SGHTA, CDR2 FQGNSA.